These 14 T cell receptor beta chains were sequenced from one sample in a study of T cell changes during pregnancy in multiple sclerosis (dated by TCRdb to between 2018 and 2021). The library relied on the immunoSEQ multiplex PCR assay. TCRdb took over this immuneACCESS table, retaining in-frame rearrangements with V and J assigned. Such tables are incomplete; in checked studies, under half of the missing clones stem from an unresolved V gene, and the remainder is unexplained. For this sample there are 70,000 to 100,000 clones; 92% appear just once. Jointly, the top ten make up over 1.5% of the sample. Source: peripheral blood, taken in the first trimester of pregnancy. All receptors derive from a female donor with multiple sclerosis, enrolled in a pregnancy study.

J is TRBJ1-3 and V is TRBV6-6; maybe TRBD1 (6 bases). The germline V gene encodes CDR1 MNHNY and CDR2 SVGAGI (reference sequence). This CDR3 region has 15 residues. Trimming cost V 2 bases and J 4 bases, with 12 bases left between them. This chain's CDR3 is CASSYTQGYGNTIYF. The CDR3 bases are TGTGCCAGCAGTTACACTCAGGGGTACGGAAACACCATATATTTT.

The chain has TRBV28 and TRBJ1-4, with D possibly TRBD1 on 5 matching bases. V was trimmed by 2 bases and J by 13 bases, leaving 8 bases between them. This CDR3 is 11 amino acids long. CDR1 is MDHEN, CDR2 SYDVKM, per germline. This chain's CDR3 is CASSLGRVLFF. The DNA for the CDR3 is TGTGCCAGCAGTTTAGGCAGGGTACTGTTTTTT.

Turning to this clone: The germline gene is not matched at one end of the junction; a read error may be the cause. The genes are TRBV11-2 and TRBJ2-3; TRBD2 matches 11 bases. Germline CDR1 is SGHAT and CDR2 is FQNNGV. The CDR3 length is 16 residues. CDR3 DNA: TGTGCCAGCCGCTTAGCGGGAGGGGGGTCCACAGATACGCAGTATTTT. It translates to CASRLAGGGSTDTQYF.

The chain employs TRBV7-7 and TRBJ2-1; TRBD2 matches at 8 bases. J lost 9 bases, V lost 5 bases, and 18 bases had no gene match. Germline loops: CDR1 SSHAT, CDR2 FNYEAQ (reference sequence). CDR3 length equals 17 residues. CDR3 protein: CASSPSVSGGRDFEQFF. As DNA, the CDR3 is TGTGCCAGCAGCCCGTCCGTATCGGGAGGGCGCGATTTTGAGCAGTTCTTC.

Concerning this clone itself: The conserved final phenylalanine or tryptophan is absent from the CDR3, which likely points to a read error. The rearrangement uses TRBV25-1 and TRBJ1-2; D might be TRBD1 (6 bases). In germline, CDR1 is MGHDK, CDR2 SYGVNS. Trimming stripped 7 bases from V and 4 bases from J, with 16 bases between. The CDR3 length is 14 residues. As DNA, the CDR3 is TGTGCCAGCATCCTTGGGGGCAGGGGCTATGGCTACACCTCC. It yields the protein CASILGGRGYGYTS.

The genes are TRBV6-1 and TRBJ1-4; 8 positions agree with TRBD1. CDR1 MNHNS and CDR2 SASEGT come from the germline V gene. CDR3 length: 15 amino acids. V was clipped by 7 bases and J by 3 bases; unmatched bases: 7. The CDR3 region has the DNA TGTGCCAGCACGAGCGGGGACAGGTCTAATGAAAAACTGTTTTTT. It is translated as CASTSGDRSNEKLFF.

The chain is built from TRBV6-5 and TRBJ1-2; 9 bases fit TRBD1. The CDR3 is 13 amino acids. CDR1 is MNHEY and CDR2 is SVGAGI in the germline V gene. The trim removed 10 bases at V and 4 bases at J, leaving 7 bases unmatched. The CDR3 loop is CATYSGQGYGYTF. CDR3 nucleotides: TGTGCCACTTACTCGGGACAGGGCTATGGCTACACCTTC.

The rearrangement joins TRBV19 to TRBJ2-1; D is unresolved. The ends were cut back, 4 bases at V and 4 bases at J, with 5 bases in the middle. CDR3 length: 12 amino acids. Germline V gene data show CDR1 as LNHDA and CDR2 as SQIVND (reference sequence). The CDR3 loop is CASSNGYNEQFF. In nucleotides, the CDR3 is TGTGCCAGTAGTAACGGGTACAATGAGCAGTTCTTC.

The gene calls are TRBV4-3 and TRBJ1-5; 9 bases align to TRBD1. Germline V gene sequence: CDR1 LGHNA, CDR2 YSLEER. This CDR3 has 21 amino acids. V lost 0 bases, J lost 3 bases, and 18 bases stayed unmatched. This CDR3 reads CASSQDPLTGGRLLVNQPQHF. The CDR3 nucleotides read TGCGCCAGCAGCCAAGATCCCCTTACAGGGGGCAGACTCCTTGTCAATCAGCCCCAGCATTTT.

The chain uses TRBV28 and TRBJ2-7; weak D call: TRBD1 (5 bases). The germline gives CDR1 MDHEN, CDR2 SYDVKM. V was clipped by 7 bases and J by 1 base, with 14 bases between them. This CDR3 contains 14 residues. Written as DNA, the CDR3 is TGTGCCAGCATATCCGACAGACGTTCCTACGAGCAGTACTTC. Protein sequence: CASISDRRSYEQYF.

The gene calls are TRBV19 and TRBJ2-7, with 8 bases lining up with TRBD1. The J segment lost 2 bases and the V segment lost 3 bases, leaving 3 bases of the junction unmatched. The CDR3 runs 14 residues. Germline assignment: CDR1 LNHDA and CDR2 SQIVND (reference sequence). The CDR3, as DNA: TGTGCCAGTAGTATGGTGACAGGGGCCTACGAGCAGTACTTC. It encodes CASSMVTGAYEQYF.

This chain connects TRBV7-2 to TRBJ2-7; 13 bases align to TRBD2. The CDR3 loop spans 16 amino acids. J was trimmed by 9 bases and V by 1 base; bases with no gene match: 9. CDR1 and CDR2 (germline): SGHTA, FQGNSA. In nucleotides, the CDR3 is TGTGCCAGCAGCTTAGAACTAGCGGGAGGGCGTGGGGTGCAGTACTTC. Translation: CASSLELAGGRGVQYF.

The chain links TRBV15 to TRBJ2-1; 8 bases fit TRBD1. The germline V gene has CDR1 LNHNV and CDR2 YYDKDF (reference sequence). This CDR3 contains 15 residues. V was pared by 5 bases and J by 11 bases, with 14 bases of the junction left unmatched. CDR3 sequence: CATSWAGTGWMKQFF. CDR3 nucleotide sequence: TGTGCCACCAGCTGGGCCGGGACAGGTTGGATGAAGCAGTTCTTC.

The rearrangement uses TRBV5-1 and TRBJ2-2; 7 bases match TRBD2. The CDR3 consists of 16 residues. J lost 1 base, V lost 0 bases, and 3 bases had no gene match. Germline CDR1 reads SGHRS; CDR2 reads YFSETQ. As DNA, the CDR3 is TGCGCCAGCAGCTTGGTTCCTAGCGGGAACACCGGGGAGCTGTTTTTT. Residues: CASSLVPSGNTGELFF.